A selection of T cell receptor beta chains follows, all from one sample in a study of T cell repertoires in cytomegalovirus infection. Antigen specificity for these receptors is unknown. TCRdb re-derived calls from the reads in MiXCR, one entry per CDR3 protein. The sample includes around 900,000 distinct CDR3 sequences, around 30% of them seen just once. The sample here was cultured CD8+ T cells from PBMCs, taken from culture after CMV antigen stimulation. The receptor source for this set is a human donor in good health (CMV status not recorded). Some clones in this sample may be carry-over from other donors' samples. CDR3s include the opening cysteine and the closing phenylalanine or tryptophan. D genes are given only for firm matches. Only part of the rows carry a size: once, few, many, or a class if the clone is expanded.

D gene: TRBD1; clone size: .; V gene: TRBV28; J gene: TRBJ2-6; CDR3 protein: CASSWTGTRSGANILTF; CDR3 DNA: TGTGCCAGCAGTTGGACAGGGACCCGCTCTGGGGCCAACATCCTGACTTTC
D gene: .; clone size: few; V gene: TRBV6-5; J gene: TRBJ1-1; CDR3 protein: CASSLNAPAEAFF; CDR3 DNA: TGTGCCAGCAGTCTGAACGCACCCGCCGAAGCTTTCTTT
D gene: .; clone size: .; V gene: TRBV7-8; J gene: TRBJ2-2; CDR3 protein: CASSPLEGGFANTEELFF; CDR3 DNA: TGTGCCAGCAGCCCCCTTGAGGGCGGTTTCGCGAACACCGAGGAGCTGTTTTTT
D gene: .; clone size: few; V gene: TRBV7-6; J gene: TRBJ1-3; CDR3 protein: CASSLNSYNSGNTIYF; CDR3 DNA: TGTGCCAGCAGCTTAAACAGCTATAACTCTGGAAACACCATATATTTT
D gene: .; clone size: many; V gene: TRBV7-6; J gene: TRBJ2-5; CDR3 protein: CASSLLHRPQETQYF; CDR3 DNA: TGTGCCAGCAGCTTATTACACCGACCCCAAGAGACCCAGTACTTC
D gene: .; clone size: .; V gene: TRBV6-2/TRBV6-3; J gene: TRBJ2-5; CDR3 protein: CASSRDRLSQYF; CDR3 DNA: TGTGCCAGCAGTAGGGACCGTTTGTCCCAGTACTTC
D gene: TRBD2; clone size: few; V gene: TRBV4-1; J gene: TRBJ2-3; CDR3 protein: CASSHPTTPGTSSPDTQYF; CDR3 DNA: TGCGCCAGCAGCCACCCTACGACCCCCGGGACTAGTAGCCCAGATACGCAGTATTTT
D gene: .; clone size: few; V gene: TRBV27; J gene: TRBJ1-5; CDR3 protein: CASSSRDPRPNQPQHF; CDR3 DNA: TGTGCCAGCAGTTCCCGGGACCCACGCCCCAATCAGCCCCAGCATTTT
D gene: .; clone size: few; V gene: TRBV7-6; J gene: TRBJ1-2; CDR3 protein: CASSLDIRGRANYGYTF; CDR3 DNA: TGTGCCAGCAGCTTAGATATCAGGGGACGAGCTAACTATGGCTACACCTTC
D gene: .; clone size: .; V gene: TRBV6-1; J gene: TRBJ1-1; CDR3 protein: CASSLAQGTTEAFF; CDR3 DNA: TGTGCCAGCAGCCTCGCGCAGGGGACCACTGAAGCTTTCTTT
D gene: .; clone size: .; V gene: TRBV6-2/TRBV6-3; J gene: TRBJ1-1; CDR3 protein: CATRGGMNTEAFF; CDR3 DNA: TGTGCCACAAGAGGGGGGATGAACACTGAAGCTTTCTTT
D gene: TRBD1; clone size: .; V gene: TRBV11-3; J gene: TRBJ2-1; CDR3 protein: CASSLDGTEPPGNEQFF; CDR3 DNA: TGTGCCAGCAGCTTAGACGGGACAGAGCCTCCAGGCAATGAGCAGTTCTTC
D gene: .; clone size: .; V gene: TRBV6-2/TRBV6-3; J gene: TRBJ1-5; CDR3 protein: CASSYTTGFSNQPQHF; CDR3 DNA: TGTGCCAGCAGTTACACAACAGGATTTAGCAATCAGCCCCAGCATTTT
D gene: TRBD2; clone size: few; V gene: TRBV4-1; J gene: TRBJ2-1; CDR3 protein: CASSQDGAGRAYNEQFF; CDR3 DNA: TGCGCCAGCAGCCAAGATGGAGCGGGGAGGGCCTACAATGAGCAGTTCTTC
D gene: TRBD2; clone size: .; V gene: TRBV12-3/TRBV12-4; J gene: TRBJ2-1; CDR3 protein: CASSWTSPHAYNEQFF; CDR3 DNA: TGTGCCAGCAGTTGGACTAGTCCTCATGCCTACAATGAGCAGTTCTTC
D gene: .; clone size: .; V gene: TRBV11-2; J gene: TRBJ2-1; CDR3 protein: CASSPEGRSYNEQFF; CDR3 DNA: TGTGCCAGCAGCCCGGAGGGGAGATCCTACAATGAGCAGTTCTTC
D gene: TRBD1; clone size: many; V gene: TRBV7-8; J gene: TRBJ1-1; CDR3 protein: CASSLGPTGVGSTEAFF; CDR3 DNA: TGTGCCAGCAGCTTAGGACCGACAGGGGTCGGGAGCACTGAAGCTTTCTTT
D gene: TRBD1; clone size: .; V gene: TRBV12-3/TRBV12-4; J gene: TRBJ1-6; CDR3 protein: CASSLSAGGYSPLHF; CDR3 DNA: TGTGCCAGCAGTCTCTCGGCAGGGGGTTACTCACCCCTCCACTTT
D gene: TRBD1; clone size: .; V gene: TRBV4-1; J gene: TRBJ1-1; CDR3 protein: CASRPTGVENTEAFF; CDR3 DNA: TGCGCCAGCAGACCGACAGGGGTTGAGAACACTGAAGCTTTCTTT
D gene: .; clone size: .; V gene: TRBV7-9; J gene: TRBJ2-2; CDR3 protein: CASNGLKDGRNTGELFF; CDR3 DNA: TGTGCCAGCAACGGTCTGAAGGACGGGCGGAACACCGGGGAGCTGTTTTTT
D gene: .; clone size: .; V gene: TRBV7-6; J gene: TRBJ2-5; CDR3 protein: CASSSSRRREETQYF; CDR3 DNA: TGTGCCAGCAGCTCCAGCCGTCGAAGAGAGGAGACCCAGTACTTC
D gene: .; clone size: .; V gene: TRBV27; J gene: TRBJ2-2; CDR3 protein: CASSAYPGRLNTGELFF; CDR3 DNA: TGTGCCAGCAGTGCCTACCCCGGGAGATTGAACACCGGGGAGCTGTTTTTT
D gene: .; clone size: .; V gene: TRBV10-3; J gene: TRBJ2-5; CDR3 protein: CAISEPTLSAQETQYF; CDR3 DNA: TGTGCCATCAGTGAGCCGACTCTCAGCGCTCAAGAGACCCAGTACTTC
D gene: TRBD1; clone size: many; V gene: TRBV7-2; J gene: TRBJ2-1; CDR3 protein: CASSTRTGAYNEQFF; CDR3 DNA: TGTGCCAGCAGCACCCGGACAGGAGCCTACAATGAGCAGTTCTTC
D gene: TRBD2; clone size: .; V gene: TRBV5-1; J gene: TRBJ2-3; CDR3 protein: CASGDPRGLAPSTDTQYF; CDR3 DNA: TGCGCCAGCGGCGACCCCCGAGGACTAGCGCCAAGCACAGATACGCAGTATTTT
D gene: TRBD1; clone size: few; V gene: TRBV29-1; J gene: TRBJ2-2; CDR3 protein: CSVEQGDTGELFF; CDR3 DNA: TGCAGCGTTGAACAGGGGGACACCGGGGAGCTGTTTTTT
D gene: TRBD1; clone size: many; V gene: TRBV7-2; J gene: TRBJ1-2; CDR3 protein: CASSWTGGDGYTF; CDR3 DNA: TGTGCCAGCAGCTGGACAGGGGGCGATGGCTACACCTTC
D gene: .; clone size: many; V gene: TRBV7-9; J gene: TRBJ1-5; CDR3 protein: CASSPLMGINQPQHF; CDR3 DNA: TGTGCCAGCAGCCCTCTGATGGGGATCAATCAGCCCCAGCATTTT
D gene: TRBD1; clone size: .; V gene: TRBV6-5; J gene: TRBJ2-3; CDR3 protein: CASSYRGIGTDTQYF; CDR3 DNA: TGTGCCAGCAGCTACAGGGGGATCGGCACAGATACGCAGTATTTT
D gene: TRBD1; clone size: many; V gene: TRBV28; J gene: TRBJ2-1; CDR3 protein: CASNRQGSYNEQFF; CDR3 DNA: TGTGCCAGCAATAGACAGGGTTCCTACAATGAGCAGTTCTTC
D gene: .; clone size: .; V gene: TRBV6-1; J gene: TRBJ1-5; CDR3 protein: CASSEGRGIQPQHF; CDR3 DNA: TGTGCCAGCAGTGAAGGACGTGGGATTCAGCCCCAGCATTTT
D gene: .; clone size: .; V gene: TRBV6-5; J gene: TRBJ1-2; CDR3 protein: CASSSGTRGRGNGYTF; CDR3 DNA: TGTGCCAGCAGTTCCGGAACCCGGGGCAGGGGAAATGGCTACACCTTC
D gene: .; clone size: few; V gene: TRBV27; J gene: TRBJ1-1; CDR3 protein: CASSVGGGTTEAFF; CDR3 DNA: TGTGCCAGCAGCGTCGGGGGGGGAACCACTGAAGCTTTCTTT
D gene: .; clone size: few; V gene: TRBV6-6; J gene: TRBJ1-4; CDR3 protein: CASSSSVRTATNEKLFF; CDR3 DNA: TGTGCCAGCAGTTCTTCCGTACGGACCGCAACTAATGAAAAACTGTTTTTT
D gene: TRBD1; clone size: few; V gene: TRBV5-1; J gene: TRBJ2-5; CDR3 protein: CASSGGQGPSRETQYF; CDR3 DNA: TGCGCCAGCAGCGGCGGACAGGGGCCCTCTAGAGAGACCCAGTACTTC
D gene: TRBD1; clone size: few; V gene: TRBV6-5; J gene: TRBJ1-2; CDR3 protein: CASSYGGKGAGYGYTF; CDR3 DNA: TGTGCCAGCAGTTACGGAGGGAAGGGGGCGGGCTATGGCTACACCTTC
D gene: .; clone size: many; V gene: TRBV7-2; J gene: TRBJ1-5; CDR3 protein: CASSLSLAGYSNQPQHF; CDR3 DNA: TGTGCCAGCAGCTTAAGTCTCGCCGGTTATAGCAATCAGCCCCAGCATTTT
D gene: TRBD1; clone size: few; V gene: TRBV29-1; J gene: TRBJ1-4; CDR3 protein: CSIGQGAANEKLFF; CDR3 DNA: TGCAGCATAGGACAGGGGGCCGCTAATGAAAAACTGTTTTTT
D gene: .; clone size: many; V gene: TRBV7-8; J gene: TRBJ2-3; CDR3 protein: CASSLVGHPEDTQYF; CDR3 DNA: TGTGCCAGCAGCTTAGTAGGACACCCAGAGGATACGCAGTATTTT
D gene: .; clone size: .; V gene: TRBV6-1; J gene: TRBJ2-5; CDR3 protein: CASSSGRIQYF; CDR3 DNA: TGTGCCAGCAGTTCTGGAAGGATCCAGTACTTC
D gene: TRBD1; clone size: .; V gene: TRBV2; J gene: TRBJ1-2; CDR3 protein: CASRSGTVPRDGYTF; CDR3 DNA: TGTGCCAGCAGATCCGGGACAGTACCCCGGGACGGCTACACCTTC